What follows is one T cell receptor (beta chain) and its context. Antigen: not known. CDR3 size: 13 residues. Germline-derived CDR1 and CDR2 are MNHEY and SVGAGI. Trimming cost V 7 bases and J 0 bases, with 10 bases left between them. This sample was included in a study of cytomegalovirus exposure and HLA in healthy donors. General study results and limits: Most TCR sequences were rare, but some public TCRs occurred in many donors. In vitro, a few CMV-associated chains proved specific for CMV antigens.

This PCR relied on a set of 60 Vbeta primers and 13 Jbeta primers. This table comes from immunoSEQ multiplex PCR, and its TCRdb copy is limited to in-frame clones, with some not included. Among about 190,000 clones listed, roughly four fifths were seen once. This clonotype was sampled from a woman between 25 and 40 years old in good health and CMV-seropositive. The chain employs TRBV6-5 and TRBJ2-7, with unresolved D. Sequenced input: PBMCs. In DNA form, the CDR3 reads TGTGCCAGCAATCCGGGTCCCTCCTACGAGCAGTACTTC. Amino acid sequence: CASNPGPSYEQYF.